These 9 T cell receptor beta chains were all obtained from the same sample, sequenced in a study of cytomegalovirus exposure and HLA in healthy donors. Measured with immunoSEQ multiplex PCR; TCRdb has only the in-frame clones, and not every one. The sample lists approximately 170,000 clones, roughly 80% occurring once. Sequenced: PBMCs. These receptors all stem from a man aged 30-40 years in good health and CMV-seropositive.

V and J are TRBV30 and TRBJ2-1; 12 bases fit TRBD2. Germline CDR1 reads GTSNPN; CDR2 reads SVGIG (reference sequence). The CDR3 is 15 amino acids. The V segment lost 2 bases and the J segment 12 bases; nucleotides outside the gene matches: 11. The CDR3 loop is CAWSRPGLAGGRQFF. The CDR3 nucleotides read TGTGCCTGGAGTCGCCCGGGACTAGCGGGCGGGCGGCAGTTCTTC.

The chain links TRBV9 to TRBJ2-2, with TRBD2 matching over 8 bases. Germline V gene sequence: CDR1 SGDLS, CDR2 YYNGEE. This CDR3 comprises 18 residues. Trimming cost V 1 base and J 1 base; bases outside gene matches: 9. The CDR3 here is CASSVSGGARRNTGELFF. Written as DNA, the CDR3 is TGTGCCAGCAGCGTATCGGGGGGGGCTCGGAGGAACACCGGGGAGCTGTTTTTT.

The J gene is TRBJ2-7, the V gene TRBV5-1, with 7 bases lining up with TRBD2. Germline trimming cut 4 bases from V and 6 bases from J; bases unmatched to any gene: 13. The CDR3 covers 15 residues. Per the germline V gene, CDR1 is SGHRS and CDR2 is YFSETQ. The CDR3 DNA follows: TGCGCCAGCAGCATCACGCAGGGAGGGTACGCCGAGCAGTACTTC. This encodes CASSITQGGYAEQYF.

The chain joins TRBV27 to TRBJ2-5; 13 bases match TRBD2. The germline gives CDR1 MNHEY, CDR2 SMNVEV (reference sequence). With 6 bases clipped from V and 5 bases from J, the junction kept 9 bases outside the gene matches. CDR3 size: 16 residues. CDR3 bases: TGTGCCAGCAGGACCACTAGCGGGGGGGAACGGGAGACCCAGTACTTC. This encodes CASRTTSGGERETQYF.

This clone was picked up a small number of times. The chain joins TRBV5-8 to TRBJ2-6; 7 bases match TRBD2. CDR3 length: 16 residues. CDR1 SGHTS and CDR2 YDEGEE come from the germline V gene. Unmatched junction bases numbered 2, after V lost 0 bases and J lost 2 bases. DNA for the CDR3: TGTGCCAGCAGCTTGGAGGGAGGGGCTGGGGCCAACGTCCTGACTTTC. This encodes CASSLEGGAGANVLTF.

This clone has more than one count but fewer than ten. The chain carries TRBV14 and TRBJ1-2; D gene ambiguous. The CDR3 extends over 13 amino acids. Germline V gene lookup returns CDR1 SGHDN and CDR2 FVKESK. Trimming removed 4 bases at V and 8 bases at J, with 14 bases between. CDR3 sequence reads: CASSPPSTQGYTF. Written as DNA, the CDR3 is TGTGCCAGCAGCCCACCTTCCACACAAGGCTACACCTTC.

Written as DNA, the CDR3 is TGCGCCAGCAGCCAAGGAAACAGCCAAAATGGTTCACCCCTCCACTTT. This encodes CASSQGNSQNGSPLHF. The chain recombines TRBV4-1 with TRBJ1-6; D remains unclear. Trimming removed 1 base at V and 9 bases at J, with 16 bases between. In germline, CDR1 is MGHRA, CDR2 YSYEKL. The CDR3 runs 16 residues.

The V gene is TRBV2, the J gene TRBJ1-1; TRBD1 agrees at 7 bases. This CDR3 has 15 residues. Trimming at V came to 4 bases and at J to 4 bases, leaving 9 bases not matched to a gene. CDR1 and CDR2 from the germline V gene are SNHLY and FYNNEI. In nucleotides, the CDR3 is TGTGCCAGCAGTGGCCAACAGGGGAAATCCACTGAAGCTTTCTTT. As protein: CASSGQQGKSTEAFF. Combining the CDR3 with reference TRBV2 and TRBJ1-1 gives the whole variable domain EPEVTQTPSHQVTQMGQEVILRCVPISNHLYFYWYRQILGQKVEFLVSFYNNEISEKSEIFDDQFSVERPDGSNFTLKIRSTKLEDSAMYFCASSGQQGKSTEAFFGQGTRLTVV.

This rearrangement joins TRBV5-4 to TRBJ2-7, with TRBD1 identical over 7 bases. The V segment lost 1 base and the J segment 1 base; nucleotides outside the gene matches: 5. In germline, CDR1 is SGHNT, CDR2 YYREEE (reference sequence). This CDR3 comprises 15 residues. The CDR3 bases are TGTGCCAGCAGCTTGCGTGGCAGGGGGTCCTACGAGCAGTACTTC. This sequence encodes CASSLRGRGSYEQYF. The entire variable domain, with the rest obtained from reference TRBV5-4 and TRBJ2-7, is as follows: ETGVTQSPTHLIKTRGQQVTLRCSSQSGHNTVSWYQQALGQGPQFIFQYYREEENGRGNFPPRFSGLQFPNYSSELNVNALELDDSALYLCASSLRGRGSYEQYFGPGTRLTVT.